The T cell receptor beta chain described here comes from a study of cytomegalovirus exposure and HLA in healthy donors. Study conclusions and caveats: For most TCR beta V segments, an earlier analysis put the productive rate at about 90% or about 30% of the time. A later analysis found TCR association rates differed by HLA locus, highest for DRB1 and lowest for HLA-C. Generally TCR sequences proved uncommon, though certain public TCRs appeared in numerous donors. CMV antigen specificity was confirmed in vitro for three CMV-associated chains.

This CDR3 has 20 amino acids. V lost 10 bases, J lost 2 bases, and 24 bases stayed unmatched. Germline CDR1 reads MDHEN; CDR2 reads SYDVKM. The PCR employed 60 Vbeta primers together with 13 Jbeta primers. The data were produced by immunoSEQ multiplex PCR, yet TCRdb's version contains in-frame clones alone and is incomplete. This sample has roughly 150,000 clones, with 60% to 80% found just once. In the case of this clone: Its target is not known.

This TCR was recovered from a young man in good health and CMV-seropositive. The chain recombines TRBV28 with TRBJ2-3, with TRBD2 matching over 10 bases. Sequencing was done on a sample of PBMCs. CDR3 sequence: CATTINLLRLAGHDTDTQYF. CDR3 in DNA: TGTGCCACCACAATTAACCTCCTCCGACTAGCGGGCCACGACACAGATACGCAGTATTTT.